Presented here are 27 T cell receptor beta chains from one specimen sequenced in a study of identical twins. TCRdb reprocessed the 5' RACE reads via MiXCR and lists one record per CDR3 protein. The sample has under 900,000 distinct CDR3 sequences, roughly 20% seen once. A further study also used this sample, focusing on T cells expressing NK-cell markers.

Sequencing was carried out using PBMCs. The receptors were sampled from a woman between 18 and 29 years old in good health.

The V gene is TRBV5-6, the J gene TRBJ2-1; D is perhaps TRBD2 (5 bases). Germline V CDR1 and CDR2: SGHDT, YYEEEE. The V gene lost 1 base and the J gene lost 6 bases, with 14 bases spanning the gap. The CDR3 has 15 residues. In nucleotides, the CDR3 is TGTGCCAGCAGCTTGTTCAGCCCTGGGAGCAATGAGCAGTTCTTC. Protein sequence: CASSLFSPGSNEQFF.

V and J are TRBV5-1 and TRBJ2-5; 7 bases fit TRBD1. Germline values: CDR1 SGHRS, CDR2 YFSETQ. The J segment lost 4 bases and the V segment lost 1 base, leaving 7 bases of the junction unmatched. This CDR3 contains 15 residues. In DNA, the CDR3 is TGCGCCAGCAGCTTGATGACAGGGACACGAGAGACCCAGTACTTC. This gives the protein CASSLMTGTRETQYF.

There are a few counts of this clonotype. The chain joins TRBV27 to TRBJ2-7, with 9 bases identical to TRBD1. Germline values: CDR1 MNHEY, CDR2 SMNVEV (reference sequence). J gave up 3 bases and V 1 base, and 13 bases lay outside the gene matches. CDR3 size: 18 residues. CDR3 nucleotide sequence: TGTGCCAGCAGTTTATACCCTCCAATTGGGACAGGGTACTACGAGCAGTACTTC. This sequence encodes CASSLYPPIGTGYYEQYF.

The V call is TRBV2, the J call TRBJ2-1; no clear D. CDR3 length: 14 residues. Per the germline V gene, CDR1 is SNHLY and CDR2 is FYNNEI. Trimming pared 7 bases from V and 6 bases from J, leaving 16 bases between. The CDR3 reads CASILGSDLNEQFF. Here the CDR3 DNA reads TGTGCCAGCATCTTGGGCTCCGACCTCAATGAGCAGTTCTTC.

A few counts support this clonotype. CDR3 nucleotides: TGTGCCAGCTCACCTCCCTCGGCTAGAGGATGGAATGAGCAGTTCTTC. Amino acids: CASSPPSARGWNEQFF. V is TRBV18 and J is TRBJ2-1; D call uncertain. There are 16 residues in the CDR3. V lost 3 bases to trimming and J lost 7 bases, with 19 bases between them. Germline assignment: CDR1 KGHSH and CDR2 LQKENI.

V usage is TRBV9 and J usage is TRBJ2-5; the D is unclear. The CDR3 loop spans 14 amino acids. The germline V gene encodes CDR1 SGDLS and CDR2 YYNGEE. The ends were cut back, 0 bases at V and 5 bases at J, with 11 bases in the middle. The CDR3 sequence is CASSVDPDRETQYF. CDR3 nucleotides: TGTGCCAGCAGCGTAGATCCAGATCGGGAGACCCAGTACTTC.

This clonotype has just a few counts. The chain couples TRBV12-3 or TRBV12-4 to TRBJ2-7, with a tentative D call TRBD2 (5 bases). CDR3 length: 15 residues. V gave up 6 bases and J gave up 0 bases, with 15 bases separating them. This CDR3 reads CASSPDFSTSYEQYF. CDR3 in DNA: TGTGCCAGCAGCCCGGACTTTTCAACCTCCTACGAGCAGTACTTC.

In this sample, this clonotype turned up a few times. The chain links TRBV5-1 to TRBJ1-4; 7 bases agree with TRBD1. The germline V gene encodes CDR1 SGHRS and CDR2 YFSETQ. This CDR3 comprises 14 residues. J lost 6 bases, V lost 8 bases, and 10 bases had no gene match. The CDR3 loop is CASRQGRGDEKLFF. The DNA of the CDR3 is TGCGCCAGTAGACAGGGAAGAGGTGATGAAAAACTGTTTTTT.

This chain's CDR3 is CASSLPTSYGYTF. CDR3 DNA sequence: TGTGCCAGCAGCCTCCCCACCTCTTATGGCTACACCTTC. This rearrangement joins TRBV6-2 or TRBV6-3 to TRBJ1-2; D call uncertain. Trimming removed 6 bases from V and 5 bases from J, with 13 bases in between. The CDR3 is made up of 13 amino acids. Looked up from germline, CDR1 is MNHEY and CDR2 is SVGEGT.

The chain recombines TRBV20-1 with TRBJ2-2, with TRBD2 matching 8 bases. V was clipped by 0 bases and J by 2 bases; unmatched bases: 11. The CDR3 consists of 18 residues. Germline loops: CDR1 DFQATT, CDR2 SNEGSKA (reference sequence). The CDR3 protein is CSARDQGNGRANTGELFF. The CDR3 bases are TGCAGTGCTAGAGATCAGGGGAACGGGAGGGCCAACACCGGGGAGCTGTTTTTT.

This chain links TRBV7-2 with TRBJ2-2; the D gene is possibly TRBD1 (5 bases). Germline CDR1 SGHTA, CDR2 FQGNSA. The CDR3 extends over 14 amino acids. V was pared by 2 bases and J by 7 bases, with 11 bases between. The CDR3 DNA sequence: TGTGCCAGCAGCTTAACCTCAGGGTTCGGGGAGCTGTTTTTT. As protein: CASSLTSGFGELFF.

This clonotype was picked up a small number of times. This sequence joins TRBV5-1 and TRBJ2-7, with D perhaps TRBD2 (6 bases). This CDR3 region has 16 residues. CDR1 SGHRS and CDR2 YFSETQ come from the germline V gene. Trimming cost V 4 bases and J 5 bases, with 22 bases left between them. CDR3 residues: CASSRTPRDAGNEQYF. In DNA, the CDR3 is TGCGCCAGCAGCCGTACCCCTAGGGACGCGGGGAACGAGCAGTACTTC.

This clonotype has a handful of counts. V and J are TRBV20-1 and TRBJ1-2; D perhaps matches TRBD1 (6 bases). Germline CDR1 DFQATT, CDR2 SNEGSKA (reference sequence). The germline V and J ends were trimmed by 4 bases and 8 bases, with 14 bases remaining between them. CDR3 size: 12 residues. CDR3 sequence: CSAKTGAKGYTF. The CDR3, as DNA: TGCAGTGCTAAGACAGGCGCCAAAGGCTACACCTTC.

This clonotype has more than one count but fewer than ten. The chain uses TRBV5-1 and TRBJ2-4; D is tentatively TRBD1 or TRBD2 (6 bases each). Germline-derived CDR1 and CDR2 are SGHRS and YFSETQ. Deletions cut 3 bases from V and 6 bases from J, with 19 bases between. CDR3 length equals 16 residues. The CDR3 sequence: CASSWAGGRGGNIQYF. The CDR3 DNA sequence: TGCGCCAGCAGCTGGGCCGGGGGCCGAGGGGGAAACATTCAGTACTTC.

A remark on this clonotype: The junction shows a germline mismatch at one end, possibly a read error. The chain links TRBV14 to TRBJ1-1; D is possibly TRBD1 (6 bases). From germline, CDR1 is SGHDN and CDR2 FVKESK. CDR3 length equals 13 residues. The chain's CDR3 is CASSQERDTEAFF. The CDR3 region has the DNA TGTGCCAGCAGCCAAGAGCGGGACACCGAAGCTTTCTTT.

This clonotype was counted many times. The J gene is TRBJ2-3, the V gene TRBV7-2, with D tentatively TRBD2 (5 bases). This CDR3 has 14 residues. Germline lookup yields CDR1 SGHTA and CDR2 FQGNSA. The germline V and J ends were trimmed by 10 bases and 0 bases, with 14 bases remaining between them. DNA for the CDR3: TGTGCCACCCTGAGCGGATCTAGCACAGATACGCAGTATTTT. Translating gives CATLSGSSTDTQYF.

This clonotype was seen a few times. J is TRBJ2-1 and V is TRBV7-2; D may correspond to TRBD1 or TRBD2 (6 bases each). The ends were cut back, 2 bases at V and 3 bases at J, with 17 bases in the middle. The germline CDR1 and CDR2 sequences are SGHTA and FQGNSA. This CDR3 region has 17 residues. The chain's CDR3 is CASSLLGGGSGYNEQFF. The CDR3 DNA follows: TGTGCCAGCAGCTTATTAGGGGGTGGTAGCGGCTACAATGAGCAGTTCTTC.

V and J are TRBV9 and TRBJ1-1, with a possible D match to TRBD1 (6 bases). The V gene's germline CDR1 is SGDLS and CDR2 YYNGEE. The CDR3 is 15 residues long. V lost 4 bases, J lost 3 bases, and 16 bases lay in between. In nucleotides, the CDR3 is TGTGCCAGCAGCTTGGACAGTGCTAGGGACACTGAAGCTTTCTTT. It translates to CASSLDSARDTEAFF.

The genes are TRBV27 and TRBJ2-7; no clear D. Germline CDR1 is MNHEY and CDR2 is SMNVEV (reference sequence). CDR3 length: 13 residues. V was cut by 5 bases and J by 3 bases, with 11 bases left in between. This CDR3 reads CASSPSWYYEQYF. CDR3 nucleotide sequence: TGTGCCAGCAGTCCTTCGTGGTACTACGAGCAGTACTTC.

The J gene is TRBJ2-1, the V gene TRBV5-6; TRBD2 aligns across 12 bases. This CDR3 spans 18 amino acids. The V and J ends lost 3 bases and 0 bases, in that order; junction bases with no gene match: 7. CDR1 is SGHDT, CDR2 YYEEEE, per germline. The CDR3, as DNA: TGTGCCAGCAGCTATCGACTAGCGGGGGCGAGCTCCTACAATGAGCAGTTCTTC. Residues: CASSYRLAGASSYNEQFF. The full variable domain, its missing parts supplied by reference TRBV5-6 and TRBJ2-1, is DAGVTQSPTHLIKTRGQQVTLRCSPKSGHDTVSWYQQALGQGPQFIFQYYEEEERQRGNFPDRFSGHQFPNYSSELNVNALLLGDSALYLCASSYRLAGASSYNEQFFGPGTRLTVL.

This chain uses TRBV6-5 with TRBJ2-3; 10 bases align to TRBD2. The V and J ends lost 0 bases and 1 base, in that order; junction bases with no gene match: 4. CDR3 length: 17 amino acids. Germline CDR1 is MNHEY and CDR2 is SVGAGI. This chain's CDR3 is CASSYSGGLAGTDTQYF. In DNA form, the CDR3 reads TGTGCCAGCAGTTACTCAGGTGGACTAGCGGGCACAGATACGCAGTATTTT.

V gene TRBV29-1 combines with J gene TRBJ2-7; D is undetermined. V lost 4 bases and J 2 bases, leaving 9 bases between the germline ends. The CDR3 totals 12 residues. CDR1 SQVTM and CDR2 ANQGSEA come from the germline V gene. CDR3 in amino acids: CSVVGSTYEQYF. CDR3 DNA sequence: TGCAGCGTTGTAGGGTCGACCTACGAGCAGTACTTC.

This clonotype has at least ten counts. The chain employs TRBV6-1 and TRBJ1-6; D uncertain. The CDR3 loop spans 14 amino acids. V lost 6 bases and J lost 7, with 13 bases in between. Germline CDR1 reads MNHNS; CDR2 reads SASEGT. CDR3 region: CASRSGTENSPLHF. The DNA for the CDR3 is TGTGCCAGCAGGTCGGGTACAGAGAATTCACCCCTCCACTTT.

This clonotype showed up just a few times. The CDR3 nucleotides read TGTGCCACCAGTGCAGGGGAGGGCTATGGCTACACCTTC. This encodes CATSAGEGYGYTF. V usage is TRBV24-1 and J usage is TRBJ1-2, with D perhaps TRBD1 (6 bases). Between the trimmed V and J ends, which lost 5 bases and 4 bases, there was a span of 10 bases. This CDR3 contains 13 residues. Germline V gene lookup returns CDR1 KGHDR and CDR2 SFDVKD.

This chain uses TRBV10-1 with TRBJ2-1; TRBD2 aligns across 11 bases. The CDR3 consists of 16 residues. J lost 6 bases, V lost 6 bases, and 10 bases had no gene match. CDR1 WNHNN and CDR2 SYGVQD come from the germline V gene (reference sequence). The CDR3 nucleotides are TGCGCCAGCAGCCCCCCCGGGACTAGCGGATTCAATGAGCAGTTCTTC. The encoded protein is CASSPPGTSGFNEQFF.

This clonotype was detected only a few times. V gene TRBV12-3 or TRBV12-4 combines with J gene TRBJ1-5; D is undetermined. Trimming removed 6 bases from V and 2 bases from J, with 11 bases in between. The CDR3 loop spans 14 amino acids. The DNA for the CDR3 is TGTGCCAGCAGCTACAACGAGGGCAATCAGCCCCAGCATTTT. The encoded protein is CASSYNEGNQPQHF.

The chain combines TRBV20-1 with TRBJ2-3; 14 bases line up with TRBD2. With V trimmed by 5 bases and J by 7 bases, 5 bases remained unmatched. Germline V gene sequence: CDR1 DFQATT, CDR2 SNEGSKA (reference sequence). There are 14 residues in the CDR3. In DNA form, the CDR3 reads TGCAGTGCTCGACTAGCGGGGGGGCGAAATACGCAGTATTTT. This encodes CSARLAGGRNTQYF.